Shown below are 25 T cell receptor beta chains from a single sample sequenced in a study of beta chain features in type 1 diabetes. Antigens of these TCRs are unknown. Expressed TCRB transcripts were sequenced because the isolated RNA had all been reverse transcribed beforehand. Method: immunoSEQ multiplex PCR; TCRdb's copy keeps in-frame clones and lacks some. The sample carries approximately 140,000 clones, roughly 10% recorded once. Study-wide results and caveats: Significant though moderate, a shortening of TCRB CDR3s appeared in all four CD4+ subsets of Type 1 diabetes patients.

Sequenced input: central memory CD4+ T cells from blood. The receptors here all came from a man aged 25-45 years with type 1 diabetes.

The sample holds a few counts of this clone. This chain uses TRBV2 with TRBJ2-7, with D possibly matching TRBD1 (5 bases). V was trimmed by 6 bases and J by 7 bases, leaving 19 bases between them. The CDR3 is 14 amino acids. CDR1 is SNHLY and CDR2 is FYNNEI in the germline V gene. The CDR3 DNA reads TGTGCCAGCAGAGACACCGTCAGGGATGGGGAGCAGTACTTC. It translates to CASRDTVRDGEQYF.

This clone has at least ten counts. The J gene is TRBJ2-5, the V gene TRBV4-3; tentative D call: TRBD2 (6 bases). CDR3 length equals 15 residues. The germline V and J ends were trimmed by 5 bases and 9 bases, with 22 bases remaining between them. CDR1 is LGHNA and CDR2 is YSLEER in the germline V gene. CDR3 bases: TGCGCCAGCAGCGGCCATGGGGGGACCGACGAGCCCCAGTACTTC. This codes for CASSGHGGTDEPQYF.

This clone was picked up a small number of times. The gene calls are TRBV28 and TRBJ1-4; a possible D gene is TRBD1 (6 bases). Trimming cost V 7 bases and J 8 bases, with 20 bases left between them. The germline gives CDR1 MDHEN, CDR2 SYDVKM. CDR3 size: 15 residues. This CDR3 is CASNPSRGLIEKLFF. The CDR3 DNA reads as TGTGCCAGCAACCCCTCCAGGGGCCTAATCGAAAAACTGTTTTTT.

The J gene is TRBJ2-7, the V gene TRBV6-5; D remains ambiguous. The ends were cut back, 5 bases at V and 7 bases at J, with 9 bases in the middle. The CDR3 covers 11 residues. Germline loops: CDR1 MNHEY, CDR2 SVGAGI. In nucleotides, the CDR3 is TGTGCCAGCAGTGAAGAGCTTGAGCAGTACTTC. Protein sequence: CASSEELEQYF.

This clone was seen at least ten times. The chain couples TRBV6-6 to TRBJ2-7, with TRBD1 identical over 7 bases. The CDR3 runs 15 residues. The germline gives CDR1 MNHNY, CDR2 SVGAGI (reference sequence). J gave up 7 bases and V 6 bases, and 15 bases lay outside the gene matches. The DNA for the CDR3 is TGTGCCAGCAGGAACGGGTGGACAGGAGTAGGGGAGCAGTACTTC. Translated: CASRNGWTGVGEQYF.

The chain recombines TRBV5-1 with TRBJ2-7, with TRBD1 identical over 7 bases. This CDR3 region has 14 residues. The V segment lost 4 bases and the J segment 5 bases; nucleotides outside the gene matches: 9. Germline lookup yields CDR1 SGHRS and CDR2 YFSETQ. In DNA, the CDR3 is TGCGCCAGCAGCCTTCTGACAGGGATGGACGAGCAGTACTTC. Translated, it gives CASSLLTGMDEQYF.

This clone was observed many times. Additional DNA sequences in this sample encode the identical CDR3. The chain employs TRBV28 and TRBJ1-1; D gene uncertain. The CDR3 sequence is 12 residues long. Germline-derived CDR1 and CDR2 are MDHEN and SYDVKM. V lost 2 bases, J lost 8 bases, and 9 bases lay in between. DNA of the CDR3: TGTGCCAGCAGTTTACCCCGTCTCGAAGCTTTCTTT. It yields the protein CASSLPRLEAFF.

Comments on this clone: Different DNA sequences within this sample yield the same CDR3. V usage is TRBV27 and J usage is TRBJ1-1; TRBD1 matches 8 bases. V shed 5 bases and J 1 base; nucleotides not matched to a gene: 6. Germline assignment: CDR1 MNHEY and CDR2 SMNVEV (reference sequence). The CDR3 has 15 residues. The CDR3 here is CASSPWTGRNTEAFF. DNA for the CDR3: TGTGCCAGCAGTCCCTGGACAGGGCGGAACACTGAAGCTTTCTTT.

This clone came up a few times. The chain joins TRBV15 to TRBJ1-4, with unresolved D. From germline, CDR1 is LNHNV and CDR2 YYDKDF (reference sequence). With 0 bases removed from V and 1 base from J, the gap between germline ends came to 9 bases. The CDR3 covers 16 residues. For the CDR3, the DNA is TGTGCCACCAGCAGAGATCTCGGGGAAACTAATGAAAAACTGTTTTTT. Encoded protein: CATSRDLGETNEKLFF.

This clone has more than one count but fewer than ten. The rearrangement uses TRBV18 and TRBJ2-3, with D possibly TRBD2 on 5 matching bases. This CDR3 spans 13 amino acids. V lost 3 bases and J 7 bases, leaving 11 bases between the germline ends. Looked up from germline, CDR1 is KGHSH and CDR2 is LQKENI. In DNA form, the CDR3 reads TGTGCCAGCTCACCGCCTAGCATAAATACGCAGTATTTT. This encodes CASSPPSINTQYF.

This clone turned up a few times. The chain carries TRBV7-9 and TRBJ1-2, with TRBD1 identical over 9 bases. Losses at the gene ends were 4 bases for V and 3 bases for J; bases not matched to a gene: 12. The CDR3 has 17 residues. Germline V gives CDR1 SEHNR, CDR2 FQNEAQ (reference sequence). The CDR3 loop is CASSSSTGTGFDYGYTF. DNA of the CDR3: TGTGCCAGCAGCTCCTCAACCGGGACAGGGTTCGACTATGGCTACACCTTC.

This clone was recorded a few times. This chain uses TRBV18 with TRBJ1-2; D perhaps matches TRBD1 (6 bases). This CDR3 region has 17 residues. Trimming shortened V by 0 bases and J by 7 bases, and 21 bases separated the two germline ends. Germline V gene lookup returns CDR1 KGHSH and CDR2 LQKENI. CDR3 residues: CASSPPSLLAGVGGYTF. The CDR3 nucleotides are TGTGCCAGCTCACCACCGTCGTTATTGGCAGGGGTCGGTGGCTACACCTTC.

The rearrangement uses TRBV5-6 and TRBJ2-3; 10 bases fit TRBD2. The V segment lost 5 bases and the J segment 1 base; nucleotides outside the gene matches: 10. CDR3 length: 17 amino acids. Looked up from germline, CDR1 is SGHDT and CDR2 is YYEEEE. The CDR3 DNA follows: TGTGCCAGCAGTTGGACTAGCGGTCCAGGGGGCACAGATACGCAGTATTTT. It codes for CASSWTSGPGGTDTQYF.

This clone was detected only a few times. This CDR3 reads CASSAGLAGVDEQFF. The DNA for the CDR3 is TGCGCCAGCAGCGCCGGACTAGCGGGGGTCGATGAGCAGTTCTTC. The chain employs TRBV5-1 and TRBJ2-1; 13 bases map to TRBD2. Germline V gene lookup returns CDR1 SGHRS and CDR2 YFSETQ. The V gene end was trimmed by 4 bases and the J gene end by 8 bases; junction bases not matched to a gene: 6. There are 15 residues in the CDR3.

V usage is TRBV7-2 and J usage is TRBJ1-1; D not resolved. In germline, CDR1 is SGHTA, CDR2 FQGNSA. Trimming shortened V by 0 bases and J by 5 bases, and 7 bases separated the two germline ends. This CDR3 has 13 amino acids. This CDR3 is CASSLAEGTEAFF. The CDR3 DNA reads TGTGCCAGCAGCTTAGCGGAGGGAACTGAAGCTTTCTTT.

This clone appeared many times. The chain uses TRBV5-1 and TRBJ2-1; D not certain. The CDR3 is 13 amino acids. V was pared by 3 bases and J by 10 bases, with 14 bases between. Germline CDR1 reads SGHRS; CDR2 reads YFSETQ. The CDR3 protein is CASSSLLNEEQFF. In DNA, the CDR3 is TGCGCCAGCAGCTCCCTACTGAATGAGGAGCAGTTCTTC. Drawing the rest from reference TRBV5-1 and TRBJ2-1, the complete variable domain is KAGVTQTPRYLIKTRGQQVTLSCSPISGHRSVSWYQQTPGQGLQFLFEYFSETQRNKGNFPGRFSGRQFSNSRSEMNVSTLELGDSALYLCASSSLLNEEQFFGPGTRLTVL.

This clone was seen a handful of times. The chain has TRBV11-1 and TRBJ2-5; 10 positions agree with TRBD1. This CDR3 region has 15 residues. Trimming took 6 bases from V and 5 from J; bases not matched to a gene: 9. The germline gives CDR1 SGHAT, CDR2 FQDESV (reference sequence). The CDR3 coding sequence is TGTGCCAGCAGTTCCGAGACAGGGGGCGCGGAGACCCAGTACTTC. Its protein is CASSSETGGAETQYF. Based on the CDR3 plus reference TRBV11-1 and TRBJ2-5, the full variable domain is EAEVAQSPRYKITEKSQAVAFWCDPISGHATLYWYRQILGQGPELLVQFQDESVVDDSQLPKDRFSAERLKGVDSTLKIQPAELGDSAMYLCASSSETGGAETQYFGPGTRLLVL.

This clone has just a few counts. The chain combines TRBV5-1 with TRBJ2-5; D is possibly TRBD2 (5 bases). The CDR3 totals 14 residues. The V and J ends lost 2 bases and 5 bases respectively, with 13 bases between them. The germline gives CDR1 SGHRS, CDR2 YFSETQ. The CDR3 protein is CASSFAGGEETQYF. The CDR3 DNA is TGCGCCAGCAGCTTCGCCGGTGGGGAGGAGACCCAGTACTTC.

The DNA of the CDR3 is TGTGCCAGCAGTTATCAGGGGAAGACTGAAGCTTTCTTT. It yields the protein CASSYQGKTEAFF. The chain employs TRBV27 and TRBJ1-1; possibly TRBD1 for D (6 bases). The CDR3 has 13 residues. Germline CDR1 is MNHEY and CDR2 is SMNVEV (reference sequence). V lost 4 bases to trimming and J lost 5 bases, with 11 bases between them.

This clone was seen at least ten times. The genes are TRBV5-4 and TRBJ2-3; 14 nucleotides match TRBD2. J gave up 6 bases and V 4 bases, and 10 bases lay outside the gene matches. From germline, CDR1 is SGHNT and CDR2 YYREEE (reference sequence). The CDR3 consists of 17 residues. DNA for the CDR3: TGTGCCAGCAGCCGAACCCCGGGACTAGCGGGGGAGGATACGCAGTATTTT. Its protein product is CASSRTPGLAGEDTQYF.

This clone was observed a few times. This chain joins TRBV10-3 and TRBJ1-1; D is uncertain. CDR3 length equals 14 residues. The ends were cut back, 10 bases at V and 1 base at J, with 16 bases in the middle. Looked up from germline, CDR1 is ENHRY and CDR2 is SYGVKD. The CDR3 sequence: CATATLAGNTEAFF. For the CDR3, the DNA is TGTGCCACCGCAACCCTAGCAGGGAACACTGAAGCTTTCTTT.

V gene TRBV11-2 combines with J gene TRBJ1-2, with 8 bases that match TRBD1. Trimming cost V 6 bases and J 6 bases; bases outside gene matches: 3. Germline CDR1 SGHAT, CDR2 FQNNGV. This CDR3 region has 12 residues. The CDR3 protein is CASSQTGDGYTF. In nucleotides, the CDR3 is TGTGCCAGCAGTCAGACAGGGGATGGCTACACCTTC. Combining the CDR3 with reference TRBV11-2 and TRBJ1-2 gives the whole variable domain EAGVAQSPRYKIIEKRQSVAFWCNPISGHATLYWYQQILGQGPKLLIQFQNNGVVDDSQLPKDRFSAERLKGVDSTLKIQPAKLEDSAVYLCASSQTGDGYTFGSGTRLTVV.

This clone was seen only a few times. This chain joins TRBV5-4 and TRBJ1-5; D gene ambiguous. From germline, CDR1 is SGHNT and CDR2 YYREEE (reference sequence). This CDR3 is built from 14 residues. The V end lost 0 bases, the J end lost 7 bases, and 11 bases lay between the germline ends. DNA of the CDR3: TGTGCCAGCAGCTTGGAGGGAGTTGGGCAGCCCCAGCATTTT. Its protein product is CASSLEGVGQPQHF.

This clone was detected a few times. The chain combines TRBV18 with TRBJ2-2, with D maybe TRBD2 (5 bases). In germline, CDR1 is KGHSH, CDR2 LQKENI. V shed 3 bases and J shed 3 bases, with 17 bases lying between them. The CDR3 extends over 17 amino acids. This CDR3 is CASSPLSKRAYTGELFF. DNA for the CDR3: TGTGCCAGCTCACCCCTCTCGAAGAGGGCATACACCGGGGAGCTGTTTTTT.

In its sample, this clone was seen a few times. The chain is built from TRBV7-8 and TRBJ2-1; TRBD2 agrees at 10 bases. Germline CDR1 reads SGHVS; CDR2 reads FQNEAQ. The CDR3 consists of 19 residues. V was clipped by 5 bases and J by 9 bases; unmatched bases: 22. CDR3 protein: CASSPRVVDAAGGPGEQFF. The CDR3 DNA reads as TGTGCCAGCAGCCCCCGGGTGGTGGATGCAGCGGGGGGGCCGGGTGAGCAGTTCTTC.